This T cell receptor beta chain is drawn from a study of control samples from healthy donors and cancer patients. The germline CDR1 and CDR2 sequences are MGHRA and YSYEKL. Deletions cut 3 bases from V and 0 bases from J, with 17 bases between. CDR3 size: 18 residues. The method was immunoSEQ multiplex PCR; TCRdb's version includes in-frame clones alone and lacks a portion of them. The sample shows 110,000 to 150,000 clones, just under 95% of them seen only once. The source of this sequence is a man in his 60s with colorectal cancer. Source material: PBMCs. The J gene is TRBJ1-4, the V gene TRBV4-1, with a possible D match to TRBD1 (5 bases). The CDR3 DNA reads TGCGCCAGCAGCCATCAAAGGGGACGCCTAGCAACTAATGAAAAACTGTTTTTT. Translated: CASSHQRGRLATNEKLFF.